Described below is a single T cell receptor (beta chain) sequence and its context. CDR1 and CDR2 from the germline V gene are ENHRY and SYGVKD. The CDR3 loop spans 17 amino acids. V dropped 10 bases and J dropped 4 bases, with 26 bases sitting between them. These data belong to a study of blood T cell repertoires in COVID-19. The data were produced by immunoSEQ multiplex PCR, yet TCRdb's version contains in-frame clones alone and is incomplete. The sample includes 140,000 to 150,000 clones, around 83% of them seen just once. Recruits, aged roughly 18 to 89 years, lived in approximately 26 US areas. Clinical history as reported by participants underpinned cohort assignment. People in the exposed group encountered a COVID-19 case within 2 weeks before entering the study.

Input material: PBMCs or T cells enriched from blood (not recorded which). V usage is TRBV10-3 and J usage is TRBJ1-5, with D possibly matching TRBD1 (6 bases). The origin of this receptor is a woman in her 50s who had been exposed to COVID-19. This CDR3 is CATSRREGGVGNQPQHF. The CDR3 region has the DNA TGTGCCACCAGCCGACGGGAGGGGGGAGTGGGTAATCAGCCCCAGCATTTT.